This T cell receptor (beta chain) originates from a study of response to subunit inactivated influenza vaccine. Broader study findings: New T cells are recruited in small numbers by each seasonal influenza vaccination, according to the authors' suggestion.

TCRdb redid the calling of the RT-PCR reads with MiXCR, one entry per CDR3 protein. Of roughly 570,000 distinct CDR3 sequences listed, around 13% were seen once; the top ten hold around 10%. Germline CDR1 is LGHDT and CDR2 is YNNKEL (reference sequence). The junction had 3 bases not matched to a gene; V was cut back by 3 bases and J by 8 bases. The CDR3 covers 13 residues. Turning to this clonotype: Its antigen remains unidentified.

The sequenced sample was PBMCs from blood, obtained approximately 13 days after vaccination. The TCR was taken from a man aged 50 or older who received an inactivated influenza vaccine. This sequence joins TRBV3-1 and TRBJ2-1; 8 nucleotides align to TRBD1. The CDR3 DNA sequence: TGTGCCAGCAGCCAGCCAGGGGGCGATGAGCAGTTCTTC. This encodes CASSQPGGDEQFF.